This paragraph reports one T cell receptor (beta chain). What it recognizes is unknown. These data belong to a study of graft-versus-host responses after intestinal transplantation. Measured with immunoSEQ multiplex PCR; TCRdb has only the in-frame clones, and not every one. In the table there are about 61,000 clones, 90% to 95% of which are singletons. V gave up 1 base and J gave up 8 bases, with 5 bases separating them. Germline V CDR1 and CDR2: SGHTA, FQGNSA. The CDR3 loop spans 11 amino acids. The chain couples TRBV7-2 to TRBJ1-2; the D gene is possibly TRBD1 (5 bases). This sequence was found in a human donor who was the organ donor for an intestinal transplant. The sample was unstimulated CD4+ T cells sorted from spleen or lymph node cells, taken before transplant. CDR3 protein: CASSLDRGYTF. The CDR3 DNA follows: TGTGCCAGCAGCTTAGACAGGGGCTACACCTTC.